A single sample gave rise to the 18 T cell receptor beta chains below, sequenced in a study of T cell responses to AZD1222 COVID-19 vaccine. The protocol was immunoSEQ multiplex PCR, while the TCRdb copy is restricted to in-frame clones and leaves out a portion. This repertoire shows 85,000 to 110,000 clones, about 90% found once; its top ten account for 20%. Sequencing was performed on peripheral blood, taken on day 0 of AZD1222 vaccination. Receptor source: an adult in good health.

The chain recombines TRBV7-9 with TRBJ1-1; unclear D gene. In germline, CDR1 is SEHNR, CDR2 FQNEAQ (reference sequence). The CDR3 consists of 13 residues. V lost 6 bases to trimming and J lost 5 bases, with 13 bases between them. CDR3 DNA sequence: TGTGCCAGCAGTCCTCAGATGGGGACTGAAGCTTTCTTT. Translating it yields CASSPQMGTEAFF.

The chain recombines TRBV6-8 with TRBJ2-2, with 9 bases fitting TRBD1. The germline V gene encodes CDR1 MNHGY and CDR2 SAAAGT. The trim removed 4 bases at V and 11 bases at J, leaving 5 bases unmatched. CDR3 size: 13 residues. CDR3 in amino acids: CASSSTGGSELFF. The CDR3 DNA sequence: TGTGCCAGCAGTTCGACAGGGGGTAGCGAGCTGTTTTTT.

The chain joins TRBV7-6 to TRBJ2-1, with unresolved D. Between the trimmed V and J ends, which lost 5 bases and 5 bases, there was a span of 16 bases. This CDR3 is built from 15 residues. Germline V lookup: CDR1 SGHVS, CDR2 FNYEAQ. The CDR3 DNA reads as TGTGCCAGCAGCAACACTAATCTCGCGGACAATGAGCAGTTCTTC. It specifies CASSNTNLADNEQFF.

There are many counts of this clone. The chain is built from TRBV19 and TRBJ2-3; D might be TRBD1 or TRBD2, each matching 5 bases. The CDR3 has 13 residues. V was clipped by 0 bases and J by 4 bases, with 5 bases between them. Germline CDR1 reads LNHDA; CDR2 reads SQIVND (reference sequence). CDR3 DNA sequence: TGTGCCAGTAGTATAGAGGGGGCAGATACGCAGTATTTT. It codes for CASSIEGADTQYF.

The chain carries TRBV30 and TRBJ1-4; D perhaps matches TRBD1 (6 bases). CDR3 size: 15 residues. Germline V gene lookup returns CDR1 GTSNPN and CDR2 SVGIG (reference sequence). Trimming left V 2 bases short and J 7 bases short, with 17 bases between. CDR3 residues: CAWSKARDNREKLFF. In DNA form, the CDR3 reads TGTGCCTGGAGTAAAGCCCGGGACAACCGTGAAAAACTGTTTTTT.

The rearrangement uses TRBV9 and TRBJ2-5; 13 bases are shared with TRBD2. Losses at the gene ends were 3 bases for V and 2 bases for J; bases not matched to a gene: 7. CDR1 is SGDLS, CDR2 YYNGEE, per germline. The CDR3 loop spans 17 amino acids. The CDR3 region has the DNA TGTGCCAGCAGCGCCGGGGGGACTAGCGGGGTGCAAGAGACCCAGTACTTC. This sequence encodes CASSAGGTSGVQETQYF.

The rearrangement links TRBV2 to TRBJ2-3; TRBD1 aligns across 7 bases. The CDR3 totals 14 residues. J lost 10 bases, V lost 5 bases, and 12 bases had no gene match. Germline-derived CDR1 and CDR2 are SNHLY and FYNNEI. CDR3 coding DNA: TGTGCCAGCAGTCAACAGGGGACCCGTTTCCCGCAGTATTTT. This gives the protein CASSQQGTRFPQYF.

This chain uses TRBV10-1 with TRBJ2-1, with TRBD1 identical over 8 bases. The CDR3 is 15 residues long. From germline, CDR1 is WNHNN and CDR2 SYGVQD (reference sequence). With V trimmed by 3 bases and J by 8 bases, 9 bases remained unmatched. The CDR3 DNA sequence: TGCGCCAGCAGTGATAAGGCAGGGGGCGGCGATGAGCAGTTCTTC. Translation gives CASSDKAGGGDEQFF.

CDR3 bases: TGTGCCAGCAGCTTAGGACAGAACAATAATTCACCCCTCCACTTT. It yields the protein CASSLGQNNNSPLHF. This chain joins TRBV7-9 and TRBJ1-6; the D gene is possibly TRBD1 (5 bases). Germline V gene lookup returns CDR1 SEHNR and CDR2 FQNEAQ (reference sequence). V was shortened by 1 base and J by 5 bases, with 9 bases between the two germline ends. This CDR3 is built from 15 residues.

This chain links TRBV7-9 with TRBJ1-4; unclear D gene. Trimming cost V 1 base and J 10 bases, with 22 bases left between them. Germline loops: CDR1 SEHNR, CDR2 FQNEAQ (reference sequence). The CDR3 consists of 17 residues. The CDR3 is CASSLDRTEGTLVKLFF. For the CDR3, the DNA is TGTGCCAGCAGCTTAGATCGGACGGAGGGTACCCTCGTAAAACTGTTTTTT.

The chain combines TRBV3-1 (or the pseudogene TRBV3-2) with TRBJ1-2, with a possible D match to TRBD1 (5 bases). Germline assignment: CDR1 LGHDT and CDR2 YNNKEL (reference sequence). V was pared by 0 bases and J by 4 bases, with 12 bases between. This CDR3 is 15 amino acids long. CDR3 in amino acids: CASSQDVHGGYGYTF. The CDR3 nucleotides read TGTGCCAGCAGCCAAGATGTTCATGGGGGCTATGGCTACACCTTC.

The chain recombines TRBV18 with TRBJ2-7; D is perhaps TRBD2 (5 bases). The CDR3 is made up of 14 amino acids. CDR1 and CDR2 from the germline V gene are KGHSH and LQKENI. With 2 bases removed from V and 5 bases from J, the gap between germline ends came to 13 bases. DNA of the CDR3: TGTGCCAGCTCACCAGTTCGGCGGGCTGACGAGCAGTACTTC. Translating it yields CASSPVRRADEQYF.

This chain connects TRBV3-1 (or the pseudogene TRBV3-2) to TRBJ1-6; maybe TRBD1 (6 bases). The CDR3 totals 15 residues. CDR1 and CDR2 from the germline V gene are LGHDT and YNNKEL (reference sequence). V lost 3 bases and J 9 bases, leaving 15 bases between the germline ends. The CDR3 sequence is CASSQVQPGASPLHF. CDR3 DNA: TGTGCCAGCAGCCAGGTCCAACCAGGGGCTTCACCCCTCCACTTT.

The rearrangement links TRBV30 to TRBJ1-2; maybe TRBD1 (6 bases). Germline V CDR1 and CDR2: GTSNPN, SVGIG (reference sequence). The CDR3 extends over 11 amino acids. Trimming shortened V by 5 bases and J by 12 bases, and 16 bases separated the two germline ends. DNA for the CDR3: TGTGCCTGGGGACCGCAGGGGATCGACACCTTC. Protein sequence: CAWGPQGIDTF.

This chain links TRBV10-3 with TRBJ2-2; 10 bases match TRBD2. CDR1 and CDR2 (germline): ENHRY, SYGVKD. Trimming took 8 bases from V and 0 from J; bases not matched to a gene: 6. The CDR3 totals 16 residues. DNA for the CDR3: TGTGCCATCGCGTCGCTAGCGGGGGCGAACACCGGGGAGCTGTTTTTT. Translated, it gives CAIASLAGANTGELFF.

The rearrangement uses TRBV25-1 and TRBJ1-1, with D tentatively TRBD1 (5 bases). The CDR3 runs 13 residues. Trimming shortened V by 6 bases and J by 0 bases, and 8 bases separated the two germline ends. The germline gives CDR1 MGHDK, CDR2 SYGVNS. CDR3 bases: TGTGCCAGCAGCTGGGGCATGAACACTGAAGCTTTCTTT. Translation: CASSWGMNTEAFF.

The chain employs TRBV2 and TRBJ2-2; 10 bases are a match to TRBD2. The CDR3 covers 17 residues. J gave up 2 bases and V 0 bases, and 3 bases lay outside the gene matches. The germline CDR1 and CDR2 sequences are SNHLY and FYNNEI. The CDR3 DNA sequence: TGTGCCAGCAGTGAAGCGCGGACTAGCGGAAACACCGGGGAGCTGTTTTTT. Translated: CASSEARTSGNTGELFF.

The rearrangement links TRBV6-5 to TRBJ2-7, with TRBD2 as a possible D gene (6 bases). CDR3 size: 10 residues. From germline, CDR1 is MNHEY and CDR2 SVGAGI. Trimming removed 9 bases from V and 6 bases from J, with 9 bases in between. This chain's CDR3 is CASQGGEQYF. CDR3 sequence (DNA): TGTGCCAGTCAGGGAGGCGAGCAGTACTTC.